Reported below is one T cell receptor beta chain. The target antigen is unknown. Germline V CDR1 and CDR2: SGHRS, YFSETQ. CDR3 length: 14 residues. This sample stems from a study of monozygotic twins with inflammatory bowel disease. Study outcomes and limitations: TCRbeta diversity (inverse Simpson) was lower in IBD patients than in healthy co-twins.

cDNA was produced in eight separate reactions per sample. TCRalpha and TCRbeta cDNA underwent two nested PCRs of roughly 15 and 9 cycles. TCRdb reprocessed the 5' RACE reads and reports one entry per CDR3 protein, with no DNA. This sample's clone table lists fewer than 450,000 distinct CDR3 sequences. The specimen sequenced was blood. The chain has TRBV5-1 and TRBJ2-7; without DNA, the TCRdb call of TRBD1 cannot be checked. The origin of this receptor is a human donor with ulcerative colitis or Crohn's disease, or a healthy co-twin of an affected twin (not recorded which). This CDR3 is CASSFQTDSYEQYF.